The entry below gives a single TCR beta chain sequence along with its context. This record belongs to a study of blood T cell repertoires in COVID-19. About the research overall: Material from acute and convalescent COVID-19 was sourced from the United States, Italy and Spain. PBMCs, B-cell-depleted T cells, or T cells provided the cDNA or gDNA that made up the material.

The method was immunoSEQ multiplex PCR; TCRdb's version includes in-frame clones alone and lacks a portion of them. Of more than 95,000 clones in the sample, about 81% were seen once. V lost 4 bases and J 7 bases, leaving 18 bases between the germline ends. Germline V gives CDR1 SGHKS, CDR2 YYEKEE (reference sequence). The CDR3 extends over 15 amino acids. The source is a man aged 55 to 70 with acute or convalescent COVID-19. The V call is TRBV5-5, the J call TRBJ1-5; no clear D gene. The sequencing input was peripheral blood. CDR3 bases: TGTGCCAGCAGCCTGGTGGCCGGGTCCGGCCAGCCCCAGCATTTT. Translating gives CASSLVAGSGQPQHF. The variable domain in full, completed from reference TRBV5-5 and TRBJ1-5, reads DAGVTQSPTHLIKTRGQQVTLRCSPISGHKSVSWYQQVLGQGPQFIFQYYEKEERGRGNFPDRFSARQFPNYSSELNVNALLLGDSALYLCASSLVAGSGQPQHFGDGTRLSIL.